This TCR beta chain was identified during a study of cytomegalovirus exposure and HLA in healthy donors. It was with 60 Vbeta and 13 Jbeta primers that the PCR ran. Using immunoSEQ multiplex PCR, the repertoire was profiled, and TCRdb retains in-frame clones only, with some absent. The table shows approximately 170,000 clones, with 65% to 85% occurring only once. The CDR3 has 16 residues. From germline, CDR1 is PRHDT and CDR2 FYEKMQ (reference sequence). V shed 0 bases, J shed 4 bases, and the junction held 5 bases outside the gene matches. Overall study results and limits: Roughly 170 TCR beta chains were listed as cytomegalovirus-associated. Later analysis identified a missense DCLRE1C variant that was linked to TCR beta V- and J-gene trimming.

There are a few counts of this clone. Its antigen is not identified. The source is a woman in her thirties or forties in good health and CMV-seropositive. Sequencing used PBMCs. This rearrangement joins TRBV13 to TRBJ2-2; 7 nucleotides agree with TRBD1. The CDR3 protein is CASSLGLTGTTGELFF. CDR3 coding DNA: TGTGCCAGCAGCTTAGGGTTGACAGGGACCACCGGGGAGCTGTTTTTT.